This passage covers 14 T cell receptor beta chains from one sample sequenced in a study of OX40 agonist ivuxolimab in advanced cancers. Data came from immunoSEQ multiplex PCR; TCRdb stores just in-frame clones and leaves some out. Of about 55,000 clones listed, less than 90% are singletons. Sample: CD4+ or CD8+ T cells sorted from blood, taken in a trial of the OX40 agonist ivuxolimab. These receptor sequences come from an adult with an advanced solid tumor such as melanoma, head and neck, liver or kidney cancer.

The CDR3 here is CASSGQRYSYEQYF. In DNA, the CDR3 is TGTGCCAGTAGCGGACAGAGGTACTCCTACGAGCAGTACTTC. The chain links TRBV19 to TRBJ2-7, with D maybe TRBD1 (6 bases). Trimming cost V 6 bases and J 0 bases, with 12 bases left between them. Germline assignment: CDR1 LNHDA and CDR2 SQIVND (reference sequence). The CDR3 is made up of 14 amino acids. Full variable domain (rest looked up from reference TRBV19 and TRBJ2-7): DGGITQSPKYLFRKEGQNVTLSCEQNLNHDAMYWYRQDPGQGLRLIYYSQIVNDFQKGDIAEGYSVSREKKESFPLTVTSAQKNPTAFYLCASSGQRYSYEQYFGPGTRLTVT.

This chain connects TRBV11-3 to TRBJ2-1; D is unclear. Germline CDR1 is SGHNT and CDR2 is YENEEA. The ends were cut back, 0 bases at V and 5 bases at J, with 11 bases in the middle. The CDR3 runs to 15 residues. This chain's CDR3 is CASSLDAAIHNEQFF. CDR3 DNA: TGTGCCAGCAGCTTAGATGCGGCGATACACAATGAGCAGTTCTTC.

The V gene is TRBV7-2, the J gene TRBJ2-5; D not certain. The germline V gene encodes CDR1 SGHTA and CDR2 FQGNSA. The CDR3 has 11 amino acids. Deletions cut 5 bases from V and 2 bases from J, with 3 bases between. DNA of the CDR3: TGTGCCAGCAGCCAACAAGAGACCCAGTACTTC. Protein: CASSQQETQYF.

This chain uses TRBV7-9 with TRBJ1-1, with a tentative D call TRBD1 (6 bases). In germline, CDR1 is SEHNR, CDR2 FQNEAQ (reference sequence). The CDR3 sequence is 16 residues long. Trimming removed 6 bases from V and 5 bases from J, with 22 bases in between. The CDR3 here is CASRPPTPGASTEAFF. DNA for the CDR3: TGTGCCAGCAGGCCACCCACGCCGGGGGCTTCGACTGAAGCTTTCTTT.

This chain connects TRBV10-1 to TRBJ2-3; 10 bases line up with TRBD1. The CDR3 runs to 13 residues. Germline V gene lookup returns CDR1 WNHNN and CDR2 SYGVQD (reference sequence). The junction had 5 bases not matched to a gene; V was cut back by 11 bases and J by 3 bases. The CDR3 nucleotides are TGCGCCTGCCGGGGACAGGGGACAGATACGCAGTATTTT. Translated, it gives CACRGQGTDTQYF.

The chain has TRBV11-2 and TRBJ2-7; 8 nucleotides line up with TRBD1. The germline gives CDR1 SGHAT, CDR2 FQNNGV. CDR3 size: 13 residues. The V and J ends lost 6 bases and 5 bases, in that order; junction bases with no gene match: 6. This CDR3 is CASSGQGANEQYF. Written as DNA, the CDR3 is TGTGCCAGCAGTGGCCAGGGGGCTAACGAGCAGTACTTC.

The V call is TRBV5-1, the J call TRBJ2-1, with D possibly being TRBD2 (6 bases). This CDR3 comprises 16 residues. Germline CDR1 and CDR2: SGHRS and YFSETQ. The V gene lost 4 bases and the J gene lost 0 bases, with 14 bases spanning the gap. This CDR3 reads CASSHSGGSSYNEQFF. The CDR3 DNA is TGCGCCAGCAGCCACTCTGGAGGGAGCTCCTACAATGAGCAGTTCTTC.

This clone was observed a single time. The chain links TRBV5-1 to TRBJ1-2; weak D call: TRBD1 (5 bases). The V end was cut by 4 bases, the J end by 4 bases, with 14 bases between. Germline CDR1 and CDR2: SGHRS and YFSETQ. The CDR3 totals 14 residues. CDR3 sequence: CASSPKGEAYGYTF. The CDR3 bases are TGCGCCAGCAGCCCGAAAGGGGAAGCCTATGGCTACACCTTC. The full variable domain, in which reference TRBV5-1 and TRBJ1-2 provide the parts outside the CDR3, is KAGVTQTPRYLIKTRGQQVTLSCSPISGHRSVSWYQQTPGQGLQFLFEYFSETQRNKGNFPGRFSGRQFSNSRSEMNVSTLELGDSALYLCASSPKGEAYGYTFGSGTRLTVV.

The chain has TRBV19 and TRBJ2-2, with D hard to call. This CDR3 is 15 amino acids long. Trimming took off 6 bases at V and 0 bases at J, with 11 bases between the two ends. Germline CDR1 and CDR2: LNHDA and SQIVND (reference sequence). CDR3 sequence reads: CASRPSRANTGELFF. CDR3 nucleotide sequence: TGTGCCAGTAGACCGAGTCGAGCGAACACCGGGGAGCTGTTTTTT.

This clone has just a few counts. The chain combines TRBV7-2 with TRBJ2-7; D is perhaps TRBD1 (5 bases). V lost 4 bases to trimming and J lost 6 bases, with 16 bases between them. The CDR3 consists of 14 residues. Germline V gene sequence: CDR1 SGHTA, CDR2 FQGNSA. The CDR3 protein is CASSSRTTATEQYF. The CDR3 DNA reads as TGTGCCAGCAGCTCCCGGACAACCGCCACCGAGCAGTACTTC.

This clone showed up just once. This chain connects TRBV11-2 to TRBJ2-7; D is ambiguous. Trimming removed 6 bases from V and 2 bases from J, with 20 bases in between. This CDR3 has 16 amino acids. Per the germline V gene, CDR1 is SGHAT and CDR2 is FQNNGV. The chain's CDR3 is CASSLRAHGFPYEQYF. CDR3 DNA sequence: TGTGCCAGCAGTTTAAGGGCGCACGGGTTCCCCTACGAGCAGTACTTC.

The V gene is TRBV19, the J gene TRBJ1-2; 7 bases are a match to TRBD1. This CDR3 spans 14 amino acids. With V trimmed by 4 bases and J by 8 bases, 10 bases remained unmatched. CDR1 is LNHDA, CDR2 SQIVND, per germline (reference sequence). In nucleotides, the CDR3 is TGTGCCAGTAGTACCCTCGACAGGGCTGGCGGCTACACCTTC. This translates into CASSTLDRAGGYTF.

This chain joins TRBV19 and TRBJ2-7; 12 bases map to TRBD2. In germline, CDR1 is LNHDA, CDR2 SQIVND (reference sequence). Trimming removed 6 bases from V and 7 bases from J; junction bases left unmatched: 10. This CDR3 comprises 15 residues. The CDR3 sequence is CASSQIPGLAGEQYF. The DNA for the CDR3 is TGTGCCAGTAGCCAAATTCCGGGACTAGCGGGTGAGCAGTACTTC.

This clone showed up just once. One end of the junction fails to match germline, which may point to a read error. The chain joins TRBV5-1 to TRBJ1-4; 7 bases map to TRBD1. This CDR3 contains 14 residues. Germline V gives CDR1 SGHRS, CDR2 YFSETQ. In DNA, the CDR3 is TGCGCCAGCAGCTACGGACAGGATAATGGAAAACTGTTTTTT. Amino acid sequence: CASSYGQDNGKLFF.